Presented here are 23 T cell receptor beta chains from one specimen sequenced in a study of technical replicates of blood from a handful of donors (dated by TCRdb to the late 2010s). Library generation was performed with the immunoSEQ multiplex PCR assay. TCRdb holds this immuneACCESS table with in-frame rearrangements only. Some clones are missing; in checked studies, unresolved V genes explain under half, and the rest has no known cause. The sample contains tens of thousands of clones, under 96% of them found a single time. The biggest ten clones account for 0.37% of the sample. The sequenced sample consisted of T cells isolated from PBMCs. The origin of the receptors is a human donor in good health.

This sequence joins TRBV5-1 and TRBJ2-7; D is unclear. The V end was cut by 2 bases, the J end by 2 bases, with 5 bases between. Germline V CDR1 and CDR2: SGHRS, YFSETQ. This CDR3 spans 12 amino acids. This CDR3 is CASSFNTYEQYF. In DNA form, the CDR3 reads TGCGCCAGCAGCTTTAATACCTACGAGCAGTACTTC.

The rearrangement links TRBV2 to TRBJ2-5; D gene unclear. Trimming cost V 7 bases and J 2 bases, with 8 bases left between them. CDR1 and CDR2 (germline): SNHLY, FYNNEI. The CDR3 has 12 residues. CDR3 in amino acids: CASIRSQETQYF. CDR3 coding DNA: TGTGCCAGCATAAGGAGTCAAGAGACCCAGTACTTC. Full variable domain (outside the CDR3, taken from reference TRBV2 and TRBJ2-5): EPEVTQTPSHQVTQMGQEVILRCVPISNHLYFYWYRQILGQKVEFLVSFYNNEISEKSEIFDDQFSVERPDGSNFTLKIRSTKLEDSAMYFCASIRSQETQYFGPGTRLLVL.

The genes are TRBV6-5 and TRBJ1-1; D gene ambiguous. V was cut by 2 bases and J by 1 base, with 8 bases left in between. The CDR3 has 14 residues. Germline V gene lookup returns CDR1 MNHEY and CDR2 SVGAGI. CDR3 DNA: TGTGCCAGCAGTTACGGGCGGGGGAACACTGAAGCTTTCTTT. Its protein product is CASSYGRGNTEAFF.

V usage is TRBV9 and J usage is TRBJ2-2; 8 nucleotides line up with TRBD1. Germline loops: CDR1 SGDLS, CDR2 YYNGEE. The CDR3 extends over 16 amino acids. Trimming cost V 4 bases and J 5 bases; bases outside gene matches: 10. The CDR3 DNA reads as TGTGCCAGCAGCACTAGGACAGGGCGGAAAACCGGGGAGCTGTTTTTT. Translation: CASSTRTGRKTGELFF. The whole variable domain, remainder taken from reference TRBV9 and TRBJ2-2, is DSGVTQTPKHLITATGQRVTLRCSPRSGDLSVYWYQQSLDQGLQFLIQYYNGEERAKGNILERFSAQQFPDLHSELNLSSLELGDSALYFCASSTRTGRKTGELFFGEGSRLTVL.

This sequence joins TRBV7-2 and TRBJ2-3; possibly TRBD2 for D (7 bases). The CDR3 is 16 amino acids. V gave up 8 bases and J gave up 3 bases, with 21 bases separating them. CDR1 and CDR2 from the germline V gene are SGHTA and FQGNSA. CDR3 loop: CASSWGGGSGTDTQYF. CDR3 coding DNA: TGTGCCAGCTCGTGGGGGGGCGGGAGTGGTACAGATACGCAGTATTTT.

V gene TRBV7-9 combines with J gene TRBJ2-7, with 9 bases lining up with TRBD1. Germline lookup yields CDR1 SEHNR and CDR2 FQNEAQ (reference sequence). V trimming: 6 bases; J trimming: 4 bases; junction bases outside the gene matches: 7. This CDR3 comprises 14 residues. CDR3 sequence (DNA): TGTGCCAGCAGTTCCGACAGGGGGGGTTACGAGCAGTACTTC. It is translated as CASSSDRGGYEQYF.

This rearrangement joins TRBV12-5 to TRBJ2-1, with D possibly matching TRBD2 (5 bases). CDR3 length: 12 amino acids. Germline V gene lookup returns CDR1 LGHNT and CDR2 FRNRAP. Trimming removed 4 bases from V and 7 bases from J, with 8 bases in between. CDR3: CASGYSGNEQFF. DNA for the CDR3: TGTGCTAGTGGTTATTCGGGGAATGAGCAGTTCTTC.

J is TRBJ2-7 and V is TRBV7-9, with D unclear. Per germline, CDR1 SEHNR and CDR2 FQNEAQ (reference sequence). V was trimmed by 6 bases and J by 3 bases, leaving 12 bases between them. The CDR3 loop spans 13 amino acids. CDR3 loop: CASSNRRLYEQYF. The CDR3 DNA follows: TGTGCCAGCAGTAACCGAAGACTCTACGAGCAGTACTTC.

The chain joins TRBV7-3 to TRBJ2-2; 8 positions agree with TRBD2. The CDR3 is 13 residues long. Germline lookup yields CDR1 SGHTA and CDR2 FQGTGA. With 8 bases clipped from V and 5 bases from J, the junction kept 4 bases outside the gene matches. CDR3 bases: TGTGCCAGCCGGCCGGGGGGGACCGGGGAGCTGTTTTTT. This codes for CASRPGGTGELFF.

This rearrangement joins TRBV29-1 to TRBJ2-5; 10 bases agree with TRBD1. V was pared by 4 bases and J by 11 bases, with 13 bases of the junction left unmatched. The germline CDR1 and CDR2 sequences are SQVTM and ANQGSEA. The CDR3 loop spans 14 amino acids. The CDR3 DNA sequence: TGCAGCGTTGGTTCCGGGACAGGGGTAGAGGAGCAGTACTTC. It translates to CSVGSGTGVEEQYF. Filled out from reference TRBV29-1 and TRBJ2-5, the complete variable domain reads SAVISQKPSRDICQRGTSLTIQCQVDSQVTMMFWYRQQPGQSLTLIATANQGSEATYESGFVIDKFPISRPNLTFSTLTVSNMSPEDSSIYLCSVGSGTGVEEQYFGPGTRLLVL.

The gene calls are TRBV29-1 and TRBJ2-7; D is possibly TRBD1 (5 bases). Deletions cut 6 bases from V and 2 bases from J, with 8 bases between. The length of the CDR3 is 11 residues. Germline V gene sequence: CDR1 SQVTM, CDR2 ANQGSEA. The CDR3: CSVSGTYEQYF. The DNA for the CDR3 is TGCAGCGTCTCAGGGACCTACGAGCAGTACTTC.

This chain joins TRBV6-5 and TRBJ2-7; D gene unclear. CDR1 MNHEY and CDR2 SVGAGI come from the germline V gene. V shed 2 bases and J shed 4 bases, with 3 bases lying between them. The CDR3 runs 11 residues. This CDR3 is CASSYQYEQYF. CDR3 nucleotide sequence: TGTGCCAGCAGTTACCAATACGAGCAGTACTTC.

This chain joins TRBV7-9 and TRBJ2-3; D may be TRBD1 (6 bases). V was trimmed by 5 bases and J by 1 base, leaving 19 bases between them. The CDR3 runs to 17 residues. Germline V gene data show CDR1 as SEHNR and CDR2 as FQNEAQ (reference sequence). The CDR3 region is CASSLTGKSIRTDTQYF. In nucleotides, the CDR3 is TGTGCCAGCAGCCTTACAGGGAAATCAATCCGCACAGATACGCAGTATTTT.

The chain couples TRBV6-6 to TRBJ1-1; D perhaps matches TRBD1 (5 bases). V lost 7 bases and J lost 1, with 19 bases in between. This CDR3 comprises 16 residues. Germline CDR1 is MNHNY and CDR2 is SVGAGI (reference sequence). CDR3 region: CASTFAEDTSNTEAFF. The CDR3 nucleotides read TGTGCCAGCACGTTCGCAGAGGACACCTCGAACACTGAAGCTTTCTTT.

This clone was observed a single time. This specimen includes other DNA sequences encoding the same CDR3. This rearrangement joins TRBV19 to TRBJ1-5, with D tentatively TRBD1 (6 bases). The V end was cut by 3 bases, the J end by 3 bases, with 9 bases between. The CDR3 loop spans 14 amino acids. The germline gives CDR1 LNHDA, CDR2 SQIVND (reference sequence). In DNA form, the CDR3 reads TGTGCCAGTAGTATCCGGGACACCAATCAGCCCCAGCATTTT. Protein sequence: CASSIRDTNQPQHF.

The chain couples TRBV7-3 to TRBJ2-1; D is undetermined. The CDR3 extends over 14 amino acids. Germline V gene data show CDR1 as SGHTA and CDR2 as FQGTGA. The ends were cut back, 1 base at V and 4 bases at J, with 8 bases in the middle. The CDR3 sequence is CASSLNGFYNEQFF. DNA for the CDR3: TGTGCCAGCAGCTTAAATGGCTTTTACAATGAGCAGTTCTTC.

This clone occurred a few times. The V gene is TRBV10-3, the J gene TRBJ1-2; 7 positions agree with TRBD1. This CDR3 comprises 13 residues. Germline-derived CDR1 and CDR2 are ENHRY and SYGVKD. Trimming took 2 bases from V and 6 from J; bases not matched to a gene: 3. Here the CDR3 reads CAISEGGGHGYTF. CDR3 sequence (DNA): TGTGCCATCAGTGAGGGAGGGGGCCATGGCTACACCTTC.

The V gene is TRBV7-9, the J gene TRBJ2-3; tentatively, D is TRBD2 (5 bases). The germline V and J ends were trimmed by 1 base and 0 bases, with 8 bases remaining between them. The CDR3 loop spans 15 amino acids. Germline CDR1 reads SEHNR; CDR2 reads FQNEAQ (reference sequence). The CDR3 spells CASSLGGRSTDTQYF. CDR3 nucleotides: TGTGCCAGCAGCTTAGGAGGGCGTAGCACAGATACGCAGTATTTT.

The chain recombines TRBV7-3 with TRBJ2-6; D is possibly TRBD2 (6 bases). V was trimmed by 11 bases and J by 4 bases, leaving 21 bases between them. The length of the CDR3 is 16 residues. CDR1 SGHTA and CDR2 FQGTGA come from the germline V gene. The CDR3, as DNA: TGTGCCGGGGGGTCAGGGCCCGGTGGGGGGGCCAACGTCCTGACTTTC. Its translation: CAGGSGPGGGANVLTF.

V usage is TRBV12-5 and J usage is TRBJ2-7, with a possible D match to TRBD1 (5 bases). Germline V gene sequence: CDR1 LGHNT, CDR2 FRNRAP. The CDR3 has 15 amino acids. V gave up 6 bases and J gave up 4 bases, with 19 bases separating them. The CDR3 spells CASGSDRLGQYEQYF. The CDR3 DNA follows: TGTGCTAGTGGATCTGACAGATTGGGGCAATACGAGCAGTACTTC.

The V gene is TRBV7-6, the J gene TRBJ1-4; D gene uncertain. Germline V gives CDR1 SGHVS, CDR2 FNYEAQ. The length of the CDR3 is 15 residues. Trimming left V 3 bases short and J 8 bases short, with 16 bases between. The CDR3 reads CASSFGGGVAEKLFF. CDR3 in DNA: TGTGCCAGCAGCTTCGGAGGTGGGGTCGCCGAAAAACTGTTTTTT.

The chain has TRBV11-2 and TRBJ1-2; no firm D call. V was shortened by 5 bases and J by 4 bases, with 17 bases between the two germline ends. CDR1 is SGHAT, CDR2 FQNNGV, per germline. The CDR3 is made up of 15 amino acids. CDR3 amino acids: CASSPTGSEVYGYTF. CDR3 coding DNA: TGTGCCAGCAGCCCAACTGGGTCCGAGGTCTATGGCTACACCTTC.

The chain is built from TRBV27 and TRBJ2-7; 7 bases line up with TRBD1. With V trimmed by 6 bases and J by 0 bases, 8 bases remained unmatched. Germline values: CDR1 MNHEY, CDR2 SMNVEV (reference sequence). CDR3 length: 15 residues. The CDR3 loop reads CASSMDRTSSYEQYF. In nucleotides, the CDR3 is TGTGCCAGCAGCATGGACAGGACAAGCTCCTACGAGCAGTACTTC.